This T cell receptor (beta chain) was profiled in a study of Graves' ophthalmopathy and Graves' hyperthyroidism (dated by TCRdb to 2017 to 2018). Study-wide context: Hyperthyroidism was considered stable if no progression to ophthalmopathy occurred within 18 months of follow-up. To tell Graves' ophthalmopathy apart from Graves' hyperthyroidism, and to predict which patients would progress to ophthalmopathy, the study relied on TCR beta repertoire signatures. In total, some 130 blood samples were TCR-sequenced: around 42 ophthalmopathy, under 80 hyperthyroidism and some 17 hyperthyroidism-to-ophthalmopathy patients. A discovery set of about 99 patients (43 ophthalmopathy, 57 stable hyperthyroidism) was enrolled to explore V-J signatures distinguishing ophthalmopathy from hyperthyroidism. For independent validation, a separate cohort was made up of around 19 hyperthyroidism patients plus 17 patients who later progressed from hyperthyroidism to ophthalmopathy. In over 5 hyperthyroidism patients, the T-cell repertoire of thyroid tissue was compared with the T-cell repertoire of blood. Following sample collection, hyperthyroidism patients were given methimazole at a starting dose of 30 mg daily, and ophthalmopathy patients were given high-dose intravenous methylprednisolone. On the study overall, not on this receptor specifically: Sample size was not predetermined statistically, and investigators were not blinded to group allocation. Most expanded thyroid clonotypes with frequency above 0.001 were also detected in blood, suggesting blood repertoires may reflect the thyroid immune response. Ophthalmopathy was separated from stable hyperthyroidism by the 13-signature model with roughly 90% sensitivity and 81% to 83% specificity in cross-validation and with 80%/75% in the test set. In validation, the model predicted ophthalmopathy progression with 55% to 71% sensitivity and 72.22% specificity; some 13 predicted patients were CT-confirmed with GO in a median of approximately 6.5 months.

For repertoire sequencing, TCR beta CDR3 regions were amplified from RNA transcripts. The first round of RT-PCR was done with HTBI primers and the Qiagen OneStep RT-PCR kit, and was followed by a second round of multiplex PCR, then size selection and purification. Libraries were sequenced on an Illumina HiSeq2000 using paired-end 100 bp reads. Per the authors' processing: SOAPnuke was used to process the reads, removing any read that contained adapters or uncalled bases, had a mean Phred below 15, or lacked an exact match to the constant primer or identifier. COPE v1.2.5 was used to merge high-quality paired reads. Clonotypes were defined as unique nucleotide sequences and were aligned to IMGT TRB V, D and J references using MiTCR v1.1. Only V-J combinations with frequency above 0.0001 were analysed, covering 99.2% of repertoires. For each V-J combination, a TCR clonal expansion and chaos score was defined as F50 clonal expansion divided by the chaos observed in the TCRdist matrix. Welch's t-statistics and random forest were used to reduce the features to approximately 13 V-J combinations, which were then used as input to a naive Bayes classifier. The Morisita-Horn index was used to measure how similar the thyroid and blood repertoires were. TCRdb handled the public reads itself, with Q25 trimming in fastp and clone calling in MiXCR, and kept productive beta chains. Every entry covers one CDR3 protein and lists the most common genes and DNA from its rows. The V and J calls come from TCRdb's annotation, not from the publication. The sample has around 1.1 million distinct CDR3 sequences on record, roughly 35% of them singletons. 11% of the sample goes to the ten largest clones.

The hyperthyroidism patients were 18 to 65 years old and newly diagnosed, with a disease duration of less than 2 months. Patients with other autoimmune diseases, uncontrolled infections, pregnancy or lactation were excluded from the study. Diagnosis was based on clinical symptoms, serum thyroxine, TRAb, thyroid ultrasound and orbital computed tomography. Total RNA was extracted with Trizol reagent and quality-checked on an Agilent 2100 Bioanalyzer. As for this clonotype: Its antigen is not yet known. A much larger clone is a single base away; this may be a read error.

This sequence was found in an adult man with Graves' hyperthyroidism. Sequenced: peripheral blood or thyroid tissue (not recorded which).

Here the CDR3 is given as CASGEGDPTVSYEQYF. Read as DNA, the sequence is TGCGCCAGCGGTGAGGGGGACCCCACCGTCTCCTACGAGCAGTACTTC. The chain links TRBV10-2 with TRBJ2-7; the D gene is possibly TRBD1, with 6 bases matching. From its cysteine to its phenylalanine, the CDR3 spans 16 amino acids. Of the read, only the CDR3 DNA is kept; its 48 bases are in frame from base 1. The germline V gene gives CDR1 as WSHSY and CDR2 as SAAADI.